The clone carrying this T cell receptor beta chain was picked up many times. This sample is part of a study of T cells in Graves' hyperthyroidism and ophthalmopathy. The CDR3 sequence is 15 residues long. Unmatched junction bases numbered 3, after V lost 2 bases and J lost 1 base. Looked up from germline, CDR1 is MNHEY and CDR2 is SMNVEV (reference sequence). Amplification targeted TCR beta CDR3 regions from RNA transcripts. First-round RT-PCR targeting the TCR CDR3 was performed with the HTBI primer set. In TCRdb, the multiplex PCR reads were re-called with MiXCR into one record per CDR3 protein. The data show roughly 530,000 distinct CDR3 sequences, 17% seen once.

The V gene is TRBV27, the J gene TRBJ2-3, with TRBD2 matching over 7 bases. The sequencing sample was made of blood. This sequence was found in a woman aged 18-29 years with Graves' ophthalmopathy. This chain's CDR3 is CASSLTSEGTDTQYF. CDR3 nucleotides: TGTGCCAGCAGTTTAACTAGCGAGGGCACAGATACGCAGTATTTT.